This T cell receptor beta chain was captured in a study of regulatory T cells in long-lasting Graves disease. The time point denotes: newly diagnosed GD, antithyroid drugs for less than 3 months. PBMCs provided the RNA from which the TCR library was made. Researchers made TCR beta libraries by using iRepertoire HTBI primers and running Arm-PCR on CDR3 regions. MiXCR, applied by TCRdb to the multiplex PCR reads, yields one record per CDR3 protein. The table lists around 460,000 distinct CDR3 sequences, around 15% of them singletons. The sample holds a few counts of this clonotype. Its antigen is unknown. This CDR3 contains 14 residues. Trimming cost V 8 bases and J 5 bases; bases outside gene matches: 6. Germline loops: CDR1 MNHNS, CDR2 SASEGT. Whole-study results and caveats: Those with persistent disease had in common more public clonotypes (more than 2,500) than new patients (roughly 1,000). Persistent disease preferred TRBV28, TRBJ1-2 and TRBJ2-5; new disease, TRBV20-1 and TRBJ2-1. Analysis covered peripheral blood alone, not thyroid tissue.

These data are also associated with another study on T cells in Graves' hyperthyroidism and ophthalmopathy. That work contributes: Diagnoses used clinical symptoms, serum thyroxine and TRAb, thyroid ultrasound and orbital computed tomography.

This rearrangement joins TRBV6-1 to TRBJ2-2, with 9 bases aligning to TRBD1. Sequencing was performed on peripheral blood mononuclear cells (PBMCs), taken at new diagnosis, from a patient treated with antithyroid drugs. This clonotype was obtained from a woman aged 50 to 65 with Graves disease. CDR3 sequence reads: CASPGTGMTGELFF. CDR3 nucleotide sequence: TGTGCCAGCCCCGGGACAGGGATGACCGGGGAGCTGTTTTTT.